This T cell receptor (beta chain) was found in a study of blood T cells in healthy people across ages. This clonotype has more than one count but fewer than ten. The germline V gene has CDR1 SGHNT and CDR2 YENEEA. This CDR3 spans 14 amino acids. The V end was cut by 6 bases, the J end by 2 bases, with 12 bases between. For the second PCR, which ran for roughly 6 to 12 cycles, a sample-barcoded 5' primer and a J-beta primer mix were used. A single record per CDR3 protein comes from TCRdb applying MiXCR to the 5' RACE reads. This sample has some 850,000 distinct CDR3 sequences, with around 25% found just once. These data were also reused for a study on T cells of mothers and their children. That report adds: Slightly higher overlap, not significant, was seen in related mother-child pairs than in unrelated pairs.

V usage is TRBV11-3 and J usage is TRBJ2-3, with D possibly being TRBD2 (5 bases). The sample was blood. The clonotype comes from a boy younger than 18 in good health. CDR3 sequence: CASSRGSLTDTQYF. DNA for the CDR3: TGTGCCAGCAGTCGCGGGTCTCTCACAGATACGCAGTATTTT.